The clone carrying this T cell receptor (beta chain) was counted once. Its antigen remains unidentified. Losses at the gene ends were 8 bases for V and 5 bases for J; bases not matched to a gene: 9. Germline V gene data show CDR1 as MNHEY and CDR2 as SMNVEV (reference sequence). CDR3 size: 13 residues. TCRdb's copy holds only in-frame clones and misses some; the assay was immunoSEQ multiplex PCR. The sample yields 130,000 to 150,000 clones, 92% seen once. This entry belongs to a study of T cell responses to AZD1222 COVID-19 vaccine. Study-wide points: Donors were mostly white British, more females; clonal diversity possibly underestimated.

The input for sequencing was peripheral blood, taken on day 0 of AZD1222 vaccination. The chain carries TRBV27 and TRBJ2-7; 7 nucleotides agree with TRBD1. This sequence was found in an adult in good health. The chain's CDR3 is CASFQQGSDEQYF. CDR3 in DNA: TGTGCCAGCTTTCAACAGGGGTCCGACGAGCAGTACTTC.